A single sample is the source of the 9 T cell receptor beta chains below, sequenced in a study of technical replicates of blood from a few donors. Sequenced by immunoSEQ multiplex PCR; TCRdb stores in-frame clones only, minus some. The sample holds about 97,000 clones, over 85% seen once. The sample comprised T cells isolated from PBMCs. These TCRs come from a human donor in good health.

The chain couples TRBV7-2 to TRBJ2-1; TRBD2 aligns across 11 bases. The length of the CDR3 is 15 residues. V dropped 3 bases and J dropped 6; count of bases not matched to a gene: 4. Germline loops: CDR1 SGHTA, CDR2 FQGNSA. The chain's CDR3 is CASSLLAGGPNEQFF. Here the CDR3 DNA reads TGTGCCAGCAGCTTGCTAGCGGGAGGCCCCAATGAGCAGTTCTTC. The full variable domain, with the rest looked up from reference TRBV7-2 and TRBJ2-1, is GAGVSQSPSNKVTEKGKDVELRCDPISGHTALYWYRQSLGQGLEFLIYFQGNSAPDKSGLPSDRFSAERTGGSVSTLTIQRTQQEDSAVYLCASSLLAGGPNEQFFGPGTRLTVL.

The chain joins TRBV28 to TRBJ1-2, with D perhaps TRBD1 (5 bases). The CDR3 spans 15 residues. Germline loops: CDR1 MDHEN, CDR2 SYDVKM. V dropped 1 base and J dropped 2 bases, with 11 bases sitting between them. The CDR3 is CASSLYGDYNYGYTF. The CDR3 DNA sequence: TGTGCCAGCAGTTTATATGGGGACTACAACTATGGCTACACCTTC.

This clone has a single count. The V and J genes are TRBV19 and TRBJ2-3; tentative D call: TRBD2 (6 bases). The CDR3 is 16 amino acids. Trimming left V 5 bases short and J 0 bases short, with 15 bases between. CDR1 and CDR2 from the germline V gene are LNHDA and SQIVND (reference sequence). CDR3 sequence reads: CASSPRRAVSTDTQYF. CDR3 sequence (DNA): TGTGCCAGTAGTCCCAGGAGGGCAGTTAGCACAGATACGCAGTATTTT.

The V gene is TRBV6-1, the J gene TRBJ1-5; 7 bases agree with TRBD1. From germline, CDR1 is MNHNS and CDR2 SASEGT. The ends lost 5 bases at V and 7 bases at J; junction bases unmatched: 8. CDR3 length equals 14 residues. This CDR3 reads CASSPQGIRQPQHF. Written as DNA, the CDR3 is TGTGCCAGCAGTCCACAGGGGATTCGACAGCCCCAGCATTTT.

The chain has TRBV5-1 and TRBJ2-7, with 8 bases aligning to TRBD2. Germline assignment: CDR1 SGHRS and CDR2 YFSETQ. V was pared by 4 bases and J by 4 bases, with 7 bases of the junction left unmatched. This CDR3 comprises 14 residues. CDR3 sequence: CASSQEREQYEQYF. CDR3 in DNA: TGCGCCAGCAGCCAAGAGCGGGAGCAGTACGAGCAGTACTTC.

This clone has just one count. The rearrangement uses TRBV6-8 and TRBJ2-2; 9 nucleotides align to TRBD1. The CDR3 contains 15 residues. The V and J ends lost 7 bases and 4 bases, in that order; junction bases with no gene match: 7. Per germline, CDR1 MNHGY and CDR2 SAAAGT. DNA for the CDR3: TGTGCCAGCACTTTAACGACAGGGGGCACCGGGGAGCTGTTTTTT. This codes for CASTLTTGGTGELFF.

The genes are TRBV4-1 and TRBJ2-3; 8 bases match TRBD1. The CDR3 runs 16 residues. Trimming took 4 bases from V and 8 from J; bases not matched to a gene: 14. Germline V gene sequence: CDR1 MGHRA, CDR2 YSYEKL. CDR3 sequence (DNA): TGCGCCAGCAGCCTTCAAGGACAGGGATCGTTTATTACGCAGTATTTT. Protein sequence: CASSLQGQGSFITQYF.

The chain employs TRBV11-2 and TRBJ2-7; 12 bases match TRBD2. The CDR3 is 16 residues long. J was trimmed by 5 bases and V by 5 bases; bases with no gene match: 10. Germline V gene data show CDR1 as SGHAT and CDR2 as FQNNGV. The CDR3 sequence: CASSPRGGLAGNEQYF. The CDR3 nucleotides are TGTGCCAGCAGCCCGAGGGGCGGACTAGCGGGGAACGAGCAGTACTTC.

This clone was observed a single time. This sequence joins TRBV19 and TRBJ2-1; 8 bases line up with TRBD2. The germline V gene encodes CDR1 LNHDA and CDR2 SQIVND (reference sequence). V shed 4 bases, J shed 2 bases, and the junction held 4 bases outside the gene matches. This CDR3 contains 15 residues. The CDR3 loop reads CASSTGTRTYNEQFF. The CDR3 DNA reads TGTGCCAGTAGTACCGGGACTAGGACCTACAATGAGCAGTTCTTC.